These T cell receptor beta chains were read from a single sample in a study of cytomegalovirus exposure and HLA in healthy donors. Generated by immunoSEQ multiplex PCR, the TCRdb table keeps only in-frame clones and is missing some. The sample has more than 150,000 clones; roughly 82% are singletons. Sample: PBMCs. Receptors originate from a girl aged 2 to 9 in good health and CMV-seropositive. Each CDR3 is given without its conserved first and last residue. Part of the rows lack a size; the others show once, few, many or a class for expanded clones.

CDR3aa: ASSPSAGDSPLH; j_gene: TRBJ1-6; abundance: -; v_gene: TRBV7-2
CDR3aa: ASSRPDRVEAF; j_gene: TRBJ1-1; abundance: -; v_gene: TRBV7-2
CDR3aa: ASSQDGGTGGSIQY; j_gene: TRBJ2-4; abundance: -; v_gene: TRBV4-1
CDR3aa: ASSLNGGLYNEQF; j_gene: TRBJ2-1; abundance: -; v_gene: TRBV5-4
CDR3aa: ASSGTRANTEAF; j_gene: TRBJ1-1; abundance: -; v_gene: TRBV9
CDR3aa: ASSHIGRVGDTQY; j_gene: TRBJ2-3; abundance: -; v_gene: TRBV4-1
CDR3aa: ASGVDGTEAF; j_gene: TRBJ1-1; abundance: -; v_gene: TRBV12-5
CDR3aa: ASSFRDRVGGANVLT; j_gene: TRBJ2-6; abundance: -; v_gene: TRBV18
CDR3aa: ASVAGRNYGYT; j_gene: TRBJ1-2; abundance: few; v_gene: TRBV2
CDR3aa: ASSDRGGTGELF; j_gene: TRBJ2-2; abundance: -; v_gene: TRBV6-4
CDR3aa: SVALRDGELF; j_gene: TRBJ2-2; abundance: -; v_gene: TRBV29-1
CDR3aa: ASSVVPRGASYNEQF; j_gene: TRBJ2-1; abundance: -; v_gene: TRBV9
CDR3aa: ATSRDRNSLNTEAF; j_gene: TRBJ1-1; abundance: -; v_gene: TRBV15
CDR3aa: ASSRTSGGGTDTQY; j_gene: TRBJ2-3; abundance: once; v_gene: TRBV2
CDR3aa: ATGLAGGSSYNEQF; j_gene: TRBJ2-1; abundance: -; v_gene: TRBV10-3
CDR3aa: ASSLRENTEAF; j_gene: TRBJ1-1; abundance: -; v_gene: TRBV28
CDR3aa: AWSVRGGATGNTIY; j_gene: TRBJ1-3; abundance: -; v_gene: TRBV30
CDR3aa: ASSSQEKNTEAF; j_gene: TRBJ1-1; abundance: -; v_gene: TRBV5-1
CDR3aa: ASSSGGGTEAF; j_gene: TRBJ1-1; abundance: -; v_gene: TRBV5-1
CDR3aa: ASSLRLAGSPEQF; j_gene: TRBJ2-1; abundance: -; v_gene: TRBV11-2
CDR3aa: SVGRGLGI; j_gene: TRBJ2-1; abundance: -; v_gene: TRBV20-1
CDR3aa: ASSLERGGWETQY; j_gene: TRBJ2-5; abundance: -; v_gene: TRBV7-2
CDR3aa: ASSPQSTDTQY; j_gene: TRBJ2-3; abundance: -; v_gene: TRBV28
CDR3aa: ASSPGRGMNTEAF; j_gene: TRBJ1-1; abundance: -; v_gene: TRBV4-1
CDR3aa: ASSLMGLAGFRTDTQY; j_gene: TRBJ2-3; abundance: once; v_gene: TRBV7-9
CDR3aa: ASSYRGQGGAEAF; j_gene: TRBJ1-1; abundance: -; v_gene: TRBV6-5
CDR3aa: ASSQLVGGTQY; j_gene: TRBJ2-3; abundance: -; v_gene: TRBV4-1
CDR3aa: ASGLTENTEAF; j_gene: TRBJ1-1; abundance: -; v_gene: TRBV6-5
CDR3aa: ASSTGTVSDQPQH; j_gene: TRBJ1-5; abundance: -; v_gene: TRBV19
CDR3aa: ASSESGGLSYNEQF; j_gene: TRBJ2-1; abundance: -; v_gene: TRBV25-1
CDR3aa: ASLAKPGQQTSSYGYT; j_gene: TRBJ1-2; abundance: -; v_gene: TRBV10-2
CDR3aa: ASSQTGNEQY; j_gene: TRBJ2-7; abundance: once; v_gene: TRBV7-9
CDR3aa: ASSQEGLAGGINSDTQY; j_gene: TRBJ2-3; abundance: -; v_gene: TRBV4-2
CDR3aa: ASSLDFAGGTEQY; j_gene: TRBJ2-7; abundance: -; v_gene: TRBV5-1
CDR3aa: ASSIGGVSHTDTQY; j_gene: TRBJ2-3; abundance: -; v_gene: TRBV19
CDR3aa: ASSETTGNSNQPQH; j_gene: TRBJ1-5; abundance: -; v_gene: TRBV10-2
CDR3aa: ASRPGPDQPQH; j_gene: TRBJ1-5; abundance: -; v_gene: TRBV6-4
CDR3aa: ASSLTSGGRYEQY; j_gene: TRBJ2-7; abundance: -; v_gene: TRBV7-2
CDR3aa: SVVAQGYNEQF; j_gene: TRBJ2-1; abundance: -; v_gene: TRBV29-1
CDR3aa: AWNWGPAYEQY; j_gene: TRBJ2-7; abundance: once; v_gene: TRBV30
CDR3aa: ASNPLPGQGVDEQF; j_gene: TRBJ2-1; abundance: -; v_gene: TRBV9
CDR3aa: ASSRLGGQGIGETQY; j_gene: TRBJ2-5; abundance: -; v_gene: TRBV28
CDR3aa: ASSPQTGALYGYT; j_gene: TRBJ1-2; abundance: -; v_gene: TRBV5-6
CDR3aa: GGELSTDTQY; j_gene: TRBJ2-3; abundance: -; v_gene: TRBV30
CDR3aa: ASSYQGVADGYT; j_gene: TRBJ1-2; abundance: -; v_gene: TRBV7-6
CDR3aa: ASSFPGYEQY; j_gene: TRBJ2-7; abundance: -; v_gene: TRBV5-1
CDR3aa: ASSPMQVSGSETQY; j_gene: TRBJ2-5; abundance: once; v_gene: TRBV6-6
CDR3aa: ASGPTGGRGTGELF; j_gene: TRBJ2-2; abundance: -; v_gene: TRBV12-5
CDR3aa: ASSPKASDNEQF; j_gene: TRBJ2-1; abundance: -; v_gene: TRBV18
CDR3aa: ASSVAALEGHEQY; j_gene: TRBJ2-7; abundance: once; v_gene: TRBV10-1
CDR3aa: ASSIQGADTGELF; j_gene: TRBJ2-2; abundance: -; v_gene: TRBV19
CDR3aa: ASSLEGFEQY; j_gene: TRBJ2-7; abundance: -; v_gene: TRBV7-2
CDR3aa: ASSLIRGMNTEAF; j_gene: TRBJ1-1; abundance: few; v_gene: TRBV4-1
CDR3aa: ASTKFSPIPGGESNQPQH; j_gene: TRBJ1-5; abundance: -; v_gene: TRBV21-1
CDR3aa: ASSWPGLADEQF; j_gene: TRBJ2-1; abundance: -; v_gene: TRBV11-2
CDR3aa: ASSPGQSSTDTQY; j_gene: TRBJ2-3; abundance: -; v_gene: TRBV5-1
CDR3aa: ASSPFSGSSTDTQY; j_gene: TRBJ2-3; abundance: -; v_gene: TRBV18
CDR3aa: ALGEVQNTEAF; j_gene: TRBJ1-1; abundance: -; v_gene: TRBV6-1
CDR3aa: ASSWGRDRGSGANVLT; j_gene: TRBJ2-6; abundance: few; v_gene: TRBV5-4